The 23 T cell receptor beta chains presented below share a single source sample, sequenced in a study of T cell repertoires in cytomegalovirus infection. TCRdb analysed the reads with MiXCR anew, one entry per CDR3 protein. The data show about 330,000 distinct CDR3 sequences, with 9.5% seen just once and around 4.5% held by the top ten. Sequenced material: PBMCs. The receptors were gathered from a human donor in good health (CMV status not recorded). Some clones in this sample may be carry-over from other donors' samples.

This clonotype has ten or more counts. This sequence joins TRBV20-1 and TRBJ2-5; D remains ambiguous. Germline assignment: CDR1 DFQATT and CDR2 SNEGSKA (reference sequence). Trimming pared 6 bases from V and 5 bases from J, leaving 22 bases between. The length of the CDR3 is 15 residues. The CDR3 reads CSAPPPLRIGETQYF. Written as DNA, the CDR3 is TGCAGTGCGCCGCCCCCTCTCCGGATAGGGGAGACCCAGTACTTC.

This clonotype was seen at least ten times. This chain joins TRBV4-2 and TRBJ2-7; 16 bases fit TRBD2. The CDR3 has 19 amino acids. Germline trimming cut 1 base from V and 2 bases from J; bases unmatched to any gene: 8. Germline values: CDR1 LGHNA, CDR2 YNFKEQ. CDR3 nucleotides: TGTGCCAGCAGCCAAGGACCGGGACTAGCGGGGGGGGGCACCTACGAGCAGTACTTC. This gives the protein CASSQGPGLAGGGTYEQYF.

This clonotype was seen many times. The chain carries TRBV12-3 or TRBV12-4 and TRBJ2-5; TRBD1 might be the D (6 bases). Trimming shortened V by 6 bases and J by 5 bases, and 13 bases separated the two germline ends. This CDR3 contains 13 residues. DNA of the CDR3: TGTGCCAGCAGGCCTACAGGGACCGAGACCCAGTACTTC. It codes for CASRPTGTETQYF.

The chain has TRBV7-2 and TRBJ2-1; D remains unclear. The germline V gene encodes CDR1 SGHTA and CDR2 FQGNSA. The CDR3 runs 12 residues. The ends were cut back, 1 base at V and 10 bases at J, with 8 bases in the middle. The CDR3 DNA reads TGTGCCAGCAGCTTAGTAACGAGAGAGCAGTTCTTC. Its translation is CASSLVTREQFF.

The table lists this clonotype with a few counts. The chain combines TRBV7-2 with TRBJ1-1; TRBD1 matches at 10 bases. The CDR3 length is 15 residues. In germline, CDR1 is SGHTA, CDR2 FQGNSA. The V gene end was trimmed by 3 bases and the J gene end by 5 bases; junction bases not matched to a gene: 6. CDR3 in DNA: TGTGCCAGCAGCTTCCCTGACAGGGGGCTTACTGAAGCTTTCTTT. This translates into CASSFPDRGLTEAFF.

The chain recombines TRBV5-3 with TRBJ1-1; possibly TRBD1 for D (6 bases). TRBV5-3 falls under the ORF class, with uncertain function. This CDR3 contains 15 residues. The germline V and J ends were trimmed by 8 bases and 1 base, with 18 bases remaining between them. The DNA for the CDR3 is TGTGCCAGCACCCTCCTCGGGGGGGCGAACACTGAAGCTTTCTTT. It codes for CASTLLGGANTEAFF.

The chain employs TRBV11-2 and TRBJ2-1, with TRBD1 matching 7 bases. V dropped 7 bases and J dropped 13; count of bases not matched to a gene: 13. Germline CDR1 SGHAT, CDR2 FQNNGV. The CDR3 has 13 amino acids. The CDR3 bases are TGTGCCAGCACCGTACACTATGGACAGGATCAGTTCTTC. Protein: CASTVHYGQDQFF. The full variable domain, in which reference TRBV11-2 and TRBJ2-1 provide the parts outside the CDR3, is EAGVAQSPRYKIIEKRQSVAFWCNPISGHATLYWYQQILGQGPKLLIQFQNNGVVDDSQLPKDRFSAERLKGVDSTLKIQPAKLEDSAVYLCASTVHYGQDQFFGPGTRLTVL.

The table lists this clonotype with a few counts. The CDR3 DNA reads TGTGCCACAAGAGGACTAGCGTTCGGGGGAGATACGCAGTATTTT. It specifies CATRGLAFGGDTQYF. The chain uses TRBV28 and TRBJ2-3; 9 positions agree with TRBD2. The junction had 13 bases not matched to a gene; V was cut back by 10 bases and J by 5 bases. The germline V gene encodes CDR1 MDHEN and CDR2 SYDVKM. The CDR3 covers 15 residues.

The genes are TRBV5-4 and TRBJ1-2; TRBD1 might be the D (5 bases). Germline V gene data show CDR1 as SGHNT and CDR2 as YYREEE (reference sequence). This CDR3 has 14 amino acids. Between the trimmed V and J ends, which lost 4 bases and 10 bases, there was a span of 20 bases. The CDR3 region has the DNA TGTGCCAGCAGCCCCCCGTCGGGGCTCAACCTCTACACCTTC. Translating it yields CASSPPSGLNLYTF.

This clonotype was counted many times. The gene calls are TRBV25-1 and TRBJ2-1; the match to TRBD1 covers 9 bases. The CDR3 contains 17 residues. Germline V gene sequence: CDR1 MGHDK, CDR2 SYGVNS. V was clipped by 7 bases and J by 0 bases; unmatched bases: 10. The CDR3 region has the DNA TGTGCCAGCACCGTCCCGGGACAGGGAAACTCCTACAATGAGCAGTTCTTC. This translates into CASTVPGQGNSYNEQFF. Full variable domain (rest looked up from reference TRBV25-1 and TRBJ2-1): EADIYQTPRYLVIGTGKKITLECSQTMGHDKMYWYQQDPGMELHLIHYSYGVNSTEKGDLSSESTVSRIRTEHFPLTLESARPSHTSQYLCASTVPGQGNSYNEQFFGPGTRLTVL.

This chain uses TRBV20-1 with TRBJ2-6; D possibly corresponds to TRBD1 (6 bases). The CDR3 runs 16 residues. Per germline, CDR1 DFQATT and CDR2 SNEGSKA (reference sequence). V gave up 8 bases and J gave up 0 bases, with 17 bases separating them. Here the CDR3 reads CSPVRDTDSGANVLTF. The CDR3 coding sequence is TGCAGTCCAGTCCGGGACACAGACTCTGGGGCCAACGTCCTGACTTTC.

This clonotype turned up a few times. V is TRBV24-1 and J is TRBJ2-1; a possible D gene is TRBD2 (6 bases). Germline CDR1 and CDR2: KGHDR and SFDVKD. Trimming pared 3 bases from V and 4 bases from J, leaving 21 bases between. The CDR3 sequence is 18 residues long. CDR3 residues: CATSDPSTGLTKYNEQFF. DNA of the CDR3: TGTGCCACCAGTGATCCCTCAACTGGACTAACGAAATACAATGAGCAGTTCTTC.

This clonotype was recorded many times. DNA for the CDR3: TGTGCCAGCAGTTTATGGGGACAGGGGGTACCTAATGAAAAACTGTTTTTT. Translated: CASSLWGQGVPNEKLFF. The rearrangement uses TRBV28 and TRBJ1-4, with 11 bases aligning to TRBD1. Looked up from germline, CDR1 is MDHEN and CDR2 is SYDVKM. The CDR3 length is 17 residues. With V trimmed by 0 bases and J by 3 bases, 3 bases remained unmatched.

There are a few counts of this clonotype. The chain couples TRBV7-8 to TRBJ1-5, with 12 positions matching TRBD1. V shed 2 bases and J 8 bases; nucleotides not matched to a gene: 10. The CDR3 loop spans 17 amino acids. Germline V gives CDR1 SGHVS, CDR2 FQNEAQ. The CDR3 nucleotides read TGTGCCAGCAGCTTAAGAGGGGGGACAGGGGGCGAGGAGCCCCAGCATTTT. Translating gives CASSLRGGTGGEEPQHF.

The chain recombines TRBV20-1 with TRBJ2-7, with D unresolved. CDR1 and CDR2 (germline): DFQATT, SNEGSKA (reference sequence). The ends were cut back, 5 bases at V and 7 bases at J, with 12 bases in the middle. CDR3 length: 11 residues. The CDR3 region is CSAYTTGEQYF. The CDR3 DNA sequence: TGCAGTGCTTACACGACGGGTGAGCAGTACTTC.

V usage is TRBV11-1 and J usage is TRBJ1-1, with D possibly matching TRBD1 (5 bases). Trimming shortened V by 6 bases and J by 1 base, and 21 bases separated the two germline ends. Germline V lookup: CDR1 SGHAT, CDR2 FQDESV (reference sequence). CDR3 length: 17 residues. The CDR3 here is CASSTGRGTGTNTEAFF. As DNA, the CDR3 is TGTGCCAGCAGTACGGGAAGGGGCACAGGAACGAACACTGAAGCTTTCTTT. The full variable domain, with the rest looked up from reference TRBV11-1 and TRBJ1-1, is EAEVAQSPRYKITEKSQAVAFWCDPISGHATLYWYRQILGQGPELLVQFQDESVVDDSQLPKDRFSAERLKGVDSTLKIQPAELGDSAMYLCASSTGRGTGTNTEAFFGQGTRLTVV.

This clonotype has only a few counts. V gene TRBV7-9 combines with J gene TRBJ1-1; no firm D call. V lost 5 bases and J lost 1, with 11 bases in between. CDR3 length equals 14 residues. CDR1 is SEHNR, CDR2 FQNEAQ, per germline (reference sequence). As DNA, the CDR3 is TGTGCCAGCAGCCGCGTGCTAGGGAACACTGAAGCTTTCTTT. Amino acid sequence: CASSRVLGNTEAFF.

This clonotype was counted ten times or more. V is TRBV6-1 and J is TRBJ2-7; 7 bases align to TRBD2. Germline V CDR1 and CDR2: MNHNS, SASEGT. The CDR3 consists of 15 residues. The trim removed 1 base at V and 3 bases at J, leaving 6 bases unmatched. CDR3 DNA sequence: TGTGCCAGCAGTGAAGGGGGACTATCCGTCTACGAGCAGTACTTC. Translated, it gives CASSEGGLSVYEQYF.

This clonotype has a handful of counts. The chain combines TRBV9 with TRBJ2-1; D might be TRBD2 (5 bases). The CDR3 runs 13 residues. Per the germline V gene, CDR1 is SGDLS and CDR2 is YYNGEE. The V end lost 3 bases, the J end lost 4 bases, and 8 bases lay between the germline ends. The CDR3 sequence: CASSGRRYNEQFF. The CDR3 coding sequence is TGTGCCAGCAGCGGGAGGAGATACAATGAGCAGTTCTTC.

Regarding this clonotype: The germline gene is not matched at one end of the junction; a read error may be the cause. The chain combines TRBV7-2 with TRBJ2-5; D not resolved. Germline CDR1 and CDR2: SGHTA and FQGNSA. The CDR3 is 12 amino acids. The CDR3 DNA reads as TGTGCCAACAGCTTAGACCGGGAGACCCAGTACTTC. Amino acid sequence: CANSLDRETQYF. Based on the CDR3 plus reference TRBV7-2 and TRBJ2-5, the full variable domain is GAGVSQSPSNKVTEKGKDVELRCDPISGHTALYWYRQSLGQGLEFLIYFQGNSAPDKSGLPSDRFSAERTGGSVSTLTIQRTQQEDSAVYLCANSLDRETQYFGPGTRLLVL.

This clonotype was counted a single time. Relative to the germline gene, one junction end is altered; a read error may explain this. J is TRBJ2-7 and V is TRBV5-6; D is undetermined. Germline values: CDR1 SGHDT, CDR2 YYEEEE. The length of the CDR3 is 14 residues. The CDR3 DNA reads as TGTGCCAGCAGCTGGGCCGGTTTAAAGAACGAGCAGCACTTC. It translates to CASSWAGLKNEQHF.

There are a few counts of this clonotype. CDR3 bases: TGCGCCAGCAGCCAAGCTCTAGCGGGGGGAGGGCGTGAGCAGTTCTTC. It specifies CASSQALAGGGREQFF. The chain carries TRBV4-3 and TRBJ2-1; 11 nucleotides agree with TRBD2. The CDR3 loop spans 16 amino acids. CDR1 LGHNA and CDR2 YSLEER come from the germline V gene. J gave up 9 bases and V 1 base, and 8 bases lay outside the gene matches.

As to this clonotype: It is likely a read error, because the conserved phenylalanine at the end of the CDR3 is missing. The chain links TRBV19 to TRBJ2-1, with unresolved D. This CDR3 contains 15 residues. V lost 4 bases to trimming and J lost 5 bases, with 15 bases between them. Germline-derived CDR1 and CDR2 are LNHDA and SQIVND (reference sequence). CDR3 in DNA: TGTGCCAGTAGTACCAATCATGGCTATAACAATGAGCAGTTCCTC. Translated: CASSTNHGYNNEQFL.